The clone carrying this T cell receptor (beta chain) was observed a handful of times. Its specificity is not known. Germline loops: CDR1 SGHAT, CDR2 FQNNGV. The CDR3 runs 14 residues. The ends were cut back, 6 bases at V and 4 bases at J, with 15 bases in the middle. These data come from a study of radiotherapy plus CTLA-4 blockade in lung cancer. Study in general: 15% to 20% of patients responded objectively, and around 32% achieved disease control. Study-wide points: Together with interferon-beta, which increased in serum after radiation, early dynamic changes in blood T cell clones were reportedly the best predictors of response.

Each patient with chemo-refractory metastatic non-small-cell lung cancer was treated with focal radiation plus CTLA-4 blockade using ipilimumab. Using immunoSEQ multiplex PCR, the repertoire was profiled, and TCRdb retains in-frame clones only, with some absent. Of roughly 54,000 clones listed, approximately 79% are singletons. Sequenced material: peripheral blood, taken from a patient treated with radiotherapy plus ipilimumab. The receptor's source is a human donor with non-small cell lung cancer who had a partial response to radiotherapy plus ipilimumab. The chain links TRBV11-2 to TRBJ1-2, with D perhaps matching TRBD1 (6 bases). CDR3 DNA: TGTGCCAGCAGTTGTACCGACAGGAGCTATGGCTACACCTTC. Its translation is CASSCTDRSYGYTF. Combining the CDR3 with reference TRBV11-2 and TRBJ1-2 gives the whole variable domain EAGVAQSPRYKIIEKRQSVAFWCNPISGHATLYWYQQILGQGPKLLIQFQNNGVVDDSQLPKDRFSAERLKGVDSTLKIQPAKLEDSAVYLCASSCTDRSYGYTFGSGTRLTVV.